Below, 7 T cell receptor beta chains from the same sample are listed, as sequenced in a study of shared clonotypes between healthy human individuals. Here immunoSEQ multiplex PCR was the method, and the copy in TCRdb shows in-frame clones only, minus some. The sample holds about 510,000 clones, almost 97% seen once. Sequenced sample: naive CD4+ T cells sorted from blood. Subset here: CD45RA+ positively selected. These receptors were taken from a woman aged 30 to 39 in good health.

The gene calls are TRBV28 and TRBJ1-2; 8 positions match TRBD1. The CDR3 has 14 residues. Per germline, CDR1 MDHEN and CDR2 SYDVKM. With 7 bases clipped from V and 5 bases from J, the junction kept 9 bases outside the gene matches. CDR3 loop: CASTTLGTGYGYTF. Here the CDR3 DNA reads TGTGCCAGCACTACTTTAGGGACAGGTTATGGCTACACCTTC.

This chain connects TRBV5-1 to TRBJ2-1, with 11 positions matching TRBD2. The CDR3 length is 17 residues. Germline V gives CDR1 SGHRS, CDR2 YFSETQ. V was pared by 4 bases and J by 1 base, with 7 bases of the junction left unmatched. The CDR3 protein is CASSPTSSGRSYNEQFF. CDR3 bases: TGCGCCAGCAGCCCAACCTCTAGCGGGAGGTCCTACAATGAGCAGTTCTTC.

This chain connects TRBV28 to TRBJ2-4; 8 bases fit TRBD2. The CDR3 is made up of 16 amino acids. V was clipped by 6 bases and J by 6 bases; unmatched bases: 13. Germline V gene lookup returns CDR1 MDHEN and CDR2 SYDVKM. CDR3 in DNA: TGTGCCAGCAGCGCCTTTAGCGGGAAATTTGGAAACATTCAGTACTTC. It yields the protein CASSAFSGKFGNIQYF.

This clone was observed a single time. In DNA form, the CDR3 reads TGCGCCAGCAGTCGACCGACTGAGACCGGAATCACCACCCATGAAAAACTGTTTTTT. This sequence encodes CASSRPTETGITTHEKLFF. The rearrangement joins TRBV23-1 to TRBJ1-4; D is undetermined. TRBV23-1 is given ORF status, its function remaining uncertain. This CDR3 region has 19 residues. Deletions cut 4 bases from V and 6 bases from J, with 27 bases between.

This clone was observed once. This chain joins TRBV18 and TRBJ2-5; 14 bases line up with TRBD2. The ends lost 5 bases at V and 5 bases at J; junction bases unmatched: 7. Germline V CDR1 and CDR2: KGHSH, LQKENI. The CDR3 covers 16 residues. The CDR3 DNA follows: TGTGCCAGCTCAAGACTAGCGGGAGGGGCTGAGGAGACCCAGTACTTC. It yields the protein CASSRLAGGAEETQYF.

The CDR3 bases are TGTGCCAGCACTCCAGGCCAACCGGACACCGGGGAGCTGTTTTTT. Its protein is CASTPGQPDTGELFF. The V gene is TRBV6-7, the J gene TRBJ2-2; D is uncertain. TRBV6-7 is labeled an ORF, and its function is uncertain. V lost 7 bases and J lost 3, with 15 bases in between. The CDR3 loop spans 15 amino acids.

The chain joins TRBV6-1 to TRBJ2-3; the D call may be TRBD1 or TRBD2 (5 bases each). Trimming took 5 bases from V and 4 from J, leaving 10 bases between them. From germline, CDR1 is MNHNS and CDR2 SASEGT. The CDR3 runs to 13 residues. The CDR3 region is CASSQPGPDTQYF. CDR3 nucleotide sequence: TGTGCCAGCAGTCAACCGGGACCAGATACGCAGTATTTT.